Listed here is a single TCR beta chain. Its target is unknown. The sample originates from a study of cytomegalovirus exposure and HLA in healthy donors. Whole-study findings and limits: The study had only CMV serostatus as immune exposure information.

The trim removed 5 bases at V and 0 bases at J, leaving 7 bases unmatched. The CDR3 is 16 amino acids. In germline, CDR1 is SGHAT, CDR2 FQDESV (reference sequence). PCR involved 60 Vbeta and 13 Jbeta primers. This table comes from immunoSEQ multiplex PCR, and its TCRdb copy is limited to in-frame clones, with some not included. Among 100,000 to 150,000 clones listed, roughly 74% were seen once. Sequenced: PBMCs. The origin of this receptor is a man aged 40-50 years in good health and CMV-seronegative. The chain employs TRBV11-1 and TRBJ2-1; 7 nucleotides align to TRBD1. The CDR3 spells CASSNRDSVSYNEQFF. CDR3 coding DNA: TGTGCCAGCAGCAACCGGGACAGTGTCTCCTACAATGAGCAGTTCTTC.